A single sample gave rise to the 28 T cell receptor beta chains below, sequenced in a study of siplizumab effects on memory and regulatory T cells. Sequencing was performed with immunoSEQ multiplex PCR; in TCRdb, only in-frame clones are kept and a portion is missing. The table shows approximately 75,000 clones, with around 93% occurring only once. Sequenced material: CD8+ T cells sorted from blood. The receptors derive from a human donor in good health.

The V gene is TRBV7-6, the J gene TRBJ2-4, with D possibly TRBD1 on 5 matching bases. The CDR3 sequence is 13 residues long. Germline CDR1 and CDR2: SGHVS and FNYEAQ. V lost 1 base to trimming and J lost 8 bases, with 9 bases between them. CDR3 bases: TGTGCCAGCAGCTTAGGGGGCCCGGACATTCAGTACTTC. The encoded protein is CASSLGGPDIQYF.

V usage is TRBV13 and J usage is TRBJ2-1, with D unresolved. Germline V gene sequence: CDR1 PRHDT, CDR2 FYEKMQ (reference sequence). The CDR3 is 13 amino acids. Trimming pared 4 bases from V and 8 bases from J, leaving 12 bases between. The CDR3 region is CASSSGPPYEQFF. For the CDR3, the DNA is TGTGCCAGCAGCTCCGGCCCGCCCTATGAGCAGTTCTTC. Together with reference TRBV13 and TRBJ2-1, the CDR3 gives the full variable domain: AAGVIQSPRHLIKEKRETATLKCYPIPRHDTVYWYQQGPGQDPQFLISFYEKMQSDKGSIPDRFSAQQFSDYHSELNMSSLELGDSALYFCASSSGPPYEQFFGPGTRLTVL.

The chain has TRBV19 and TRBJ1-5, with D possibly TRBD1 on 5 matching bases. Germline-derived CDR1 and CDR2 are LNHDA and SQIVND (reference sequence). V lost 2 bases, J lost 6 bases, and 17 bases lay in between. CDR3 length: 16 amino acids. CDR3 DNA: TGTGCCAGTAGTATAAATGGGGCAGGGCGTCCTCAGCCCCAGCATTTT. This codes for CASSINGAGRPQPQHF.

The CDR3 nucleotides read TGCGCCAGCAGCCAAGGTTTCAGCTATCAGCCCCAGCATTTT. This codes for CASSQGFSYQPQHF. The chain uses TRBV4-1 and TRBJ1-5; D is unclear. Looked up from germline, CDR1 is MGHRA and CDR2 is YSYEKL. The germline V and J ends were trimmed by 1 base and 5 bases, with 9 bases remaining between them. CDR3 size: 14 residues.

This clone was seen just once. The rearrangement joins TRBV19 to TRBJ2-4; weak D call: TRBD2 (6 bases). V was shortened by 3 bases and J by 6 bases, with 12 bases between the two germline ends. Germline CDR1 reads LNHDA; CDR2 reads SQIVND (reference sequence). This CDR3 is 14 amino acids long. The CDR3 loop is CASSIHQGGNIQYF. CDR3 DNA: TGTGCCAGTAGTATCCATCAGGGAGGAAACATTCAGTACTTC.

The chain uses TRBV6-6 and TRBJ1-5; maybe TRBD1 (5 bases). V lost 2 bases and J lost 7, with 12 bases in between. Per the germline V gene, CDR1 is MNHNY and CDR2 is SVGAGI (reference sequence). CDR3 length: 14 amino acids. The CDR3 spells CASSYLPGLQPQHF. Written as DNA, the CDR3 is TGTGCCAGCAGTTACCTTCCAGGGCTGCAGCCCCAGCATTTT.

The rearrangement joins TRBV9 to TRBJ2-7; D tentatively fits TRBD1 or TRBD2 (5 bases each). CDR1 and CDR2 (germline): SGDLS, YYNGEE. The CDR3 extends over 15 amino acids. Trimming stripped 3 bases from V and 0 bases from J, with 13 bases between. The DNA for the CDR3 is TGTGCCAGCAGCGGACCGGGACGTCCCTCCTACGAGCAGTACTTC. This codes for CASSGPGRPSYEQYF.

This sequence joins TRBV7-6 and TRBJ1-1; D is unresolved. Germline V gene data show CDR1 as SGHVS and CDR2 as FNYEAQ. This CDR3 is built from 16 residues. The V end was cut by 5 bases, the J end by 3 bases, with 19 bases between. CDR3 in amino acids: CASSPTVIGRDTEAFF. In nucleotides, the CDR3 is TGTGCCAGCAGCCCAACCGTGATAGGGAGGGACACTGAAGCTTTCTTT.

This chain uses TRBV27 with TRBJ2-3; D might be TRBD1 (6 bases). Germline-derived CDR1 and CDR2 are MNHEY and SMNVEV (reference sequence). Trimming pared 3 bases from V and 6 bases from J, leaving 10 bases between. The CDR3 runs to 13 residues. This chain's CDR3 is CASSFHRADTQYF. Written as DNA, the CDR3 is TGTGCCAGCAGTTTCCACAGGGCGGATACGCAGTATTTT.

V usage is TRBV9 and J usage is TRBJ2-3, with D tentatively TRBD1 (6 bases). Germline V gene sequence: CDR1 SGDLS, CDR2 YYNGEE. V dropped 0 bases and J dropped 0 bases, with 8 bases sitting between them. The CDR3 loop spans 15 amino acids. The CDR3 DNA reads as TGTGCCAGCAGCGTAGGAGGGGGTAGCACAGATACGCAGTATTTT. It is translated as CASSVGGGSTDTQYF.

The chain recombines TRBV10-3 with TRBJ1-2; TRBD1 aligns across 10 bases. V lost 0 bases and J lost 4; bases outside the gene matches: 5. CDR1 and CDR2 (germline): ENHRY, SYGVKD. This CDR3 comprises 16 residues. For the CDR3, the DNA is TGTGCCATCAGTGAGTCGGGGGACAGGGGAGGCTATGGCTACACCTTC. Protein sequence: CAISESGDRGGYGYTF.

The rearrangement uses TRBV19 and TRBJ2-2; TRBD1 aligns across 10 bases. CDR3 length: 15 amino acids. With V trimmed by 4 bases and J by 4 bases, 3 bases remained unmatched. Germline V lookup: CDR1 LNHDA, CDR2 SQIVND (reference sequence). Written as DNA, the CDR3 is TGTGCCAGTAGTACGACAGGGGGCGTCACCGGGGAGCTGTTTTTT. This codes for CASSTTGGVTGELFF.

The CDR3 region has the DNA TGTGCCAGCAGCTCGCAGGGGGCATCCTACAATGAGCAGTTCTTC. This codes for CASSSQGASYNEQFF. The V and J genes are TRBV7-3 and TRBJ2-1; TRBD1 matches at 8 bases. V was clipped by 4 bases and J by 1 base; unmatched bases: 3. The CDR3 is made up of 15 amino acids. Germline values: CDR1 SGHTA, CDR2 FQGTGA. The variable domain in full, completed from reference TRBV7-3 and TRBJ2-1, reads GAGVSQTPSNKVTEKGKYVELRCDPISGHTALYWYRQSLGQGPEFLIYFQGTGAADDSGLPNDRFFAVRPEGSVSTLKIQRTERGDSAVYLCASSSQGASYNEQFFGPGTRLTVL.

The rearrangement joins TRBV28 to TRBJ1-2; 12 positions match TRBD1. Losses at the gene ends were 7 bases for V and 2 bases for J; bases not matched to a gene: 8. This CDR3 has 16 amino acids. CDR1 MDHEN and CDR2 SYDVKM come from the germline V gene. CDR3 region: CASTLAGTGGNYGYTF. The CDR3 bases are TGTGCCAGCACCCTCGCAGGGACAGGGGGCAACTATGGCTACACCTTC.

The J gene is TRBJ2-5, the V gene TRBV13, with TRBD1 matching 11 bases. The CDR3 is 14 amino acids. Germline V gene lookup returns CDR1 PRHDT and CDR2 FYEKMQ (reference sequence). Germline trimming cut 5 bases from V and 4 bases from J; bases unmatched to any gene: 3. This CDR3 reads CASSQGTGGETQYF. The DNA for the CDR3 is TGTGCCAGCAGCCAAGGGACAGGGGGAGAGACCCAGTACTTC.

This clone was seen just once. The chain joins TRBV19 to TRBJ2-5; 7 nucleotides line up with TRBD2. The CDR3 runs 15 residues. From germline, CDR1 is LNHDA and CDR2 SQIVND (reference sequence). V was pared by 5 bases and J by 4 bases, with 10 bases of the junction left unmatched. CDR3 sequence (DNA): TGTGCCAGTAGTCCACCTGCGGGCGGGGGAGAGACCCAGTACTTC. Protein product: CASSPPAGGGETQYF.

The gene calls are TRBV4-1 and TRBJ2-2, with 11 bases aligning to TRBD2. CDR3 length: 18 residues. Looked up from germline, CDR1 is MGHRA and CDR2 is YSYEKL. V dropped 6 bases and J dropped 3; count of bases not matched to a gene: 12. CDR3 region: CASSPSPSGGPYTGELFF. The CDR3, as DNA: TGCGCCAGCAGTCCATCCCCTAGCGGGGGGCCCTACACCGGGGAGCTGTTTTTT.

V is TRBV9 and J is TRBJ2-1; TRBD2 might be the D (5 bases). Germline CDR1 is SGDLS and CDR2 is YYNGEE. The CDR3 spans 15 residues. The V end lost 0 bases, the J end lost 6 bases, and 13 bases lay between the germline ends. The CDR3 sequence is CASSVEGLASNEQFF. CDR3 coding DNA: TGTGCCAGCAGCGTAGAAGGCCTAGCATCCAATGAGCAGTTCTTC.

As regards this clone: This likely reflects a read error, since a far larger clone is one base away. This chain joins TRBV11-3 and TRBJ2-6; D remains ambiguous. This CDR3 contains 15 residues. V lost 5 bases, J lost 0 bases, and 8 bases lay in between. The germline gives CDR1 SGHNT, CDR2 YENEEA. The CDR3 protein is CASSQELSGANVLTF. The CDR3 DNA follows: TGTGCCAGCAGCCAAGAACTCTCTGGGGCCAACGTCCTGACTTTC.

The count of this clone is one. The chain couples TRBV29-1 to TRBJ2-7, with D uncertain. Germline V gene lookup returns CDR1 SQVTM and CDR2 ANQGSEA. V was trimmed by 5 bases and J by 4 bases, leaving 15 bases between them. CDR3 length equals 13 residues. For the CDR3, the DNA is TGCAGCGTTCCCGGCAGTCAACATTACGAGCAGTACTTC. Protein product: CSVPGSQHYEQYF.

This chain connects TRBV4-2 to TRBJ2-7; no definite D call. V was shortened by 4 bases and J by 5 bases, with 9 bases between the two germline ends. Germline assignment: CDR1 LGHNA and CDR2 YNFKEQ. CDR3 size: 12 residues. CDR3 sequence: CASSLSTDEQYF. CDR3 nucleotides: TGTGCCAGCAGCCTTAGTACGGACGAGCAGTACTTC.

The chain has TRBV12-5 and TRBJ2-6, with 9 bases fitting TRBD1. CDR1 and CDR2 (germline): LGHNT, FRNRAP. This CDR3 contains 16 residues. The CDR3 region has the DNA TGTGCCGAGGGACAGGGAAGGGCCTCTGGGGCCAACGTCCTGACTTTC. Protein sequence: CAEGQGRASGANVLTF.

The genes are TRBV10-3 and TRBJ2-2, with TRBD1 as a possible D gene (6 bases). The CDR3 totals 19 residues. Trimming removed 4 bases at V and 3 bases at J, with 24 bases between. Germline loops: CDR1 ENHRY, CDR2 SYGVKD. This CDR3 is CAISGPGHLPVGDTGELFF. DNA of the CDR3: TGTGCCATCAGTGGACCGGGACACCTCCCTGTGGGGGACACCGGGGAGCTGTTTTTT.

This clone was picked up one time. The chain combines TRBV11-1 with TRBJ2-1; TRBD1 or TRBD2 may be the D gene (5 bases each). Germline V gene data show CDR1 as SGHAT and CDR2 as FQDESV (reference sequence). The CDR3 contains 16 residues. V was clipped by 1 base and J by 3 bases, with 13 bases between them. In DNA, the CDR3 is TGTGCCAGCAGCTTAGGGTTAGGGGACGGCTACAATGAGCAGTTCTTC. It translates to CASSLGLGDGYNEQFF.

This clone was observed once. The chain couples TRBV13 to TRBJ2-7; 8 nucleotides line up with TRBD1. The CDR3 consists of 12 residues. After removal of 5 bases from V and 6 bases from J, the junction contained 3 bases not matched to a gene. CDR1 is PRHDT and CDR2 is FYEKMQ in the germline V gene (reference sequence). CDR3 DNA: TGTGCCAGCAGCCCGGACAGGGTCGAGCAGTACTTC. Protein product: CASSPDRVEQYF.

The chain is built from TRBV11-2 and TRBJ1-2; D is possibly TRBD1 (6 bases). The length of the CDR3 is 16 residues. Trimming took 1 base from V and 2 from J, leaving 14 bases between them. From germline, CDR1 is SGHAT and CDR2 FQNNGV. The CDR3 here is CASSLGSGQLNYGYTF. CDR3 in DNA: TGTGCCAGCAGCTTAGGGTCGGGACAATTAAACTATGGCTACACCTTC.

CDR3 sequence reads: CASSYWGEPNQPQHF. The CDR3 DNA is TGTGCCAGCAGTTACTGGGGAGAGCCTAATCAGCCCCAGCATTTT. The chain joins TRBV6-6 to TRBJ1-5; D gene uncertain. Germline V gene lookup returns CDR1 MNHNY and CDR2 SVGAGI (reference sequence). The length of the CDR3 is 15 residues. Trimming pared 1 base from V and 4 bases from J, leaving 11 bases between.

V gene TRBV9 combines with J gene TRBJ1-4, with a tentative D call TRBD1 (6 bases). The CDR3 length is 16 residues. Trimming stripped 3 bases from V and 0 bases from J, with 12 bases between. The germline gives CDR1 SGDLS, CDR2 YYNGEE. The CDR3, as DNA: TGTGCCAGCAGCGACGTAGCAGGGGCAACTAATGAAAAACTGTTTTTT. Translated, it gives CASSDVAGATNEKLFF.